A single sample gave rise to the 4 T cell receptor beta chains below, sequenced in a study of shared clonotypes between healthy human individuals. Naive CD8 cells lacked CD45RO and underwent positive selection for CCR7, leaving out terminally differentiated effector memory CD45RA+ cells. The data were produced by immunoSEQ multiplex PCR, yet TCRdb's version contains in-frame clones alone and is incomplete. Of roughly 1,800,000 clones in the sample, roughly 94% were seen once. Sequenced input: naive CD8+ T cells sorted from blood. These receptors were taken from a man younger than 35 in good health.

This clone showed up just once. Distinct nucleotide sequences in the sample also encode this CDR3. The chain couples TRBV11-2 to TRBJ2-7, with 11 bases lining up with TRBD2. This CDR3 spans 14 amino acids. Losses at the gene ends were 3 bases for V and 3 bases for J; bases not matched to a gene: 1. Germline-derived CDR1 and CDR2 are SGHAT and FQNNGV. CDR3 region: CASSLGLADYEQYF. Written as DNA, the CDR3 is TGTGCCAGCAGCTTGGGACTAGCGGACTACGAGCAGTACTTC.

Comment on this clone: Different DNA sequences within this sample yield the same CDR3. The rearrangement joins TRBV6-5 to TRBJ2-1; D is unclear. The CDR3 is 13 amino acids. The V and J ends lost 0 bases and 4 bases respectively, with 4 bases between them. The V gene's germline CDR1 is MNHEY and CDR2 SVGAGI. The CDR3 coding sequence is TGTGCCAGCAGTTACTCGGGGTACAATGAGCAGTTCTTC. Residues: CASSYSGYNEQFF.

Note on this clone: The sample has other DNA sequences that encode this CDR3 too. CDR3 coding DNA: TGTGCCAGCAGCCCCGGGTCCTCCTACGAGCAGTACTTC. Amino acid sequence: CASSPGSSYEQYF. The rearrangement uses TRBV9 and TRBJ2-7; D is ambiguous. The CDR3 is 13 residues long. Germline CDR1 and CDR2: SGDLS and YYNGEE. Deletions cut 4 bases from V and 0 bases from J, with 8 bases between.

V and J are TRBV28 and TRBJ1-1; 7 bases line up with TRBD1. Germline lookup yields CDR1 MDHEN and CDR2 SYDVKM. After removal of 3 bases from V and 0 bases from J, the junction contained 10 bases not matched to a gene. CDR3 length: 17 residues. CDR3 region: CASSFLFGDSLNTEAFF. The CDR3 nucleotides are TGTGCCAGCAGTTTTCTTTTTGGGGACAGCTTGAACACTGAAGCTTTCTTT.